This TCR beta chain was retrieved from a study of identical twins. TCRdb fed the 5' RACE reads into MiXCR, producing one record per CDR3 protein. This table holds about 220,000 distinct CDR3 sequences, under 8.5% found once. This CDR3 has 15 residues. Germline V gene data show CDR1 as SEHNR and CDR2 as FQNEAQ (reference sequence). J was trimmed by 3 bases and V by 5 bases; bases with no gene match: 10. This clonotype was seen a few times. This same sample was also taken into another study, of T cells expressing NK-cell markers. As reported in that work: Eight donors were sequenced, of whom seven were HCMV-seropositive, while the remaining one was HCMV-seronegative. Dominant NKG2C+ clonotype frequencies of roughly 1.0-7.0% of CD8+ T cells were measured in over 5 donors.

The V call is TRBV7-9, the J call TRBJ2-7; 7 positions match TRBD1. The source material was CD8+ T cells sorted from blood. The sequence came from a woman between 18 and 29 years old in good health. The CDR3, as DNA: TGTGCCAGCAGCCCGAATCGGGGACAGCTCTACGAGCAGTACTTC. It is translated as CASSPNRGQLYEQYF.